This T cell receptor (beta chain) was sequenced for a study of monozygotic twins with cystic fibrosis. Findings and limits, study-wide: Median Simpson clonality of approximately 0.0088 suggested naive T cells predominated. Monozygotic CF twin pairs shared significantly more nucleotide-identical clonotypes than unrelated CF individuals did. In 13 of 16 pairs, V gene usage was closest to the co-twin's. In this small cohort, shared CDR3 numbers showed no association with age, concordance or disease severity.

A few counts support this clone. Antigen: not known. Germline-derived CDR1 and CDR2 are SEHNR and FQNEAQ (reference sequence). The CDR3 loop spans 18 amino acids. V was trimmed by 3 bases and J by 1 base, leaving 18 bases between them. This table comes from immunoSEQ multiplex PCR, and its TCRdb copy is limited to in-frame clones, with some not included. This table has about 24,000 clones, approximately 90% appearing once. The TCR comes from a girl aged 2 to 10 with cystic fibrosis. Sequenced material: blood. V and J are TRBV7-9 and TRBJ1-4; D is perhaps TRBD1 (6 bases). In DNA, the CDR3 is TGTGCCAGCAGCTTCATCCGGGACACCTATGGAACTAATGAAAAACTGTTTTTT. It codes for CASSFIRDTYGTNEKLFF.